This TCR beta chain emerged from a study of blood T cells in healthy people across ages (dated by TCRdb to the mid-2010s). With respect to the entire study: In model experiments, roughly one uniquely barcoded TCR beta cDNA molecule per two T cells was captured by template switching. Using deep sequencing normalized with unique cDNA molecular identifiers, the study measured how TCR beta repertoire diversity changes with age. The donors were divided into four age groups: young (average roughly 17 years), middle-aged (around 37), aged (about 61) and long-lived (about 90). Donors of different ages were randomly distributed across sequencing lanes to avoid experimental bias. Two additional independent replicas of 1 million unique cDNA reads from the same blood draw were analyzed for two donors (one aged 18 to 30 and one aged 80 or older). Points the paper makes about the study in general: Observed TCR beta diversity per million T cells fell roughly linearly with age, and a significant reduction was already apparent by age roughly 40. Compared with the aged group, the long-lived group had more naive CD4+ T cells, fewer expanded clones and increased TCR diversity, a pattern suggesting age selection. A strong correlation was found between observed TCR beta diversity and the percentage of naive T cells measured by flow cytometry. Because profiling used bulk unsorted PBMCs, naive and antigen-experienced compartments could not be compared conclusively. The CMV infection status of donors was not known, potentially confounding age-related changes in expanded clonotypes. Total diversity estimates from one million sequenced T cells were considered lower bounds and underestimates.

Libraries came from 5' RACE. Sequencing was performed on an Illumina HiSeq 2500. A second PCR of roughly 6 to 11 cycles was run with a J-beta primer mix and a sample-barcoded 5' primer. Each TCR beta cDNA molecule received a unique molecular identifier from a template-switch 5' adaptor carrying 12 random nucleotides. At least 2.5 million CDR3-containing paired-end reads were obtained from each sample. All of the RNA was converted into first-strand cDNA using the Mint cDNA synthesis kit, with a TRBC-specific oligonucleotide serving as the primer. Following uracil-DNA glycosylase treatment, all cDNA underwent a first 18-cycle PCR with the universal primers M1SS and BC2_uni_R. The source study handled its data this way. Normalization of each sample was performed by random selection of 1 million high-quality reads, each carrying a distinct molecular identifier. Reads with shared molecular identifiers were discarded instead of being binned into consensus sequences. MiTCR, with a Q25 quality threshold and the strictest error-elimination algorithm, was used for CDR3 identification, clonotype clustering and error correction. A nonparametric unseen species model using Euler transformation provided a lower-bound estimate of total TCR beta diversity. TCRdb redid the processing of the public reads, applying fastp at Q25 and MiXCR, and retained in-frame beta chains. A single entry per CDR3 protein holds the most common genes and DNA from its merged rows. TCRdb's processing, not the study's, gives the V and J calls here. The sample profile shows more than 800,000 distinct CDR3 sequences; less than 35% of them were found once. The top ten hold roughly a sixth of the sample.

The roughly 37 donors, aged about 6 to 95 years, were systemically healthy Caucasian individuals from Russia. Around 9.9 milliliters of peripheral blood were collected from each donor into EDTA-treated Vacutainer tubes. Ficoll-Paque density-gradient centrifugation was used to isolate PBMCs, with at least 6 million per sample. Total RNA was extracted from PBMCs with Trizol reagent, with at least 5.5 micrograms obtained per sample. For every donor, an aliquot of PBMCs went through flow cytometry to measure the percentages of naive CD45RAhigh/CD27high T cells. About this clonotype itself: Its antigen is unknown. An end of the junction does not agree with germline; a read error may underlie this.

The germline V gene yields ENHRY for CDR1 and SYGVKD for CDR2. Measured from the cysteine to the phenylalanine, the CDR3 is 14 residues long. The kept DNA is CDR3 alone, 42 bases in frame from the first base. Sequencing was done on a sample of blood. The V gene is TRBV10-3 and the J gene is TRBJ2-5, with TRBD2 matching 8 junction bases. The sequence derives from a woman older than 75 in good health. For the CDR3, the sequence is CTISEGSGGETQYF. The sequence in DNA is TGTACCATCAGTGAGGGATCGGGGGGGGAGACCCAGTACTTC.